This TCR beta chain is drawn from a study of T cells in Graves' hyperthyroidism and ophthalmopathy. Study observations and caveats: A model of 13 V-J pairs discriminated ophthalmopathy from stable hyperthyroidism.

V was clipped by 4 bases and J by 4 bases, with 13 bases between them. The CDR3 contains 14 residues. Amplified TCR beta CDR3 regions came from RNA transcripts. The HTBI primer set was used in a first-round RT-PCR of the TCR CDR3. TCRdb itself ran the multiplex PCR reads through MiXCR, one entry per CDR3 protein. The table has about 560,000 distinct CDR3 sequences, 15% to 20% seen once. With respect to this clonotype: Its antigen remains unidentified.

The J gene is TRBJ1-2, the V gene TRBV12-3 or TRBV12-4; D gene unclear. The receptor comes from a young woman with Graves' hyperthyroidism. Sequenced material: blood. CDR3 nucleotides: TGTGCCAGCAGTTCGAGCAGGTTGGGCTATGGCTACACCTTC. Amino acids: CASSSSRLGYGYTF.